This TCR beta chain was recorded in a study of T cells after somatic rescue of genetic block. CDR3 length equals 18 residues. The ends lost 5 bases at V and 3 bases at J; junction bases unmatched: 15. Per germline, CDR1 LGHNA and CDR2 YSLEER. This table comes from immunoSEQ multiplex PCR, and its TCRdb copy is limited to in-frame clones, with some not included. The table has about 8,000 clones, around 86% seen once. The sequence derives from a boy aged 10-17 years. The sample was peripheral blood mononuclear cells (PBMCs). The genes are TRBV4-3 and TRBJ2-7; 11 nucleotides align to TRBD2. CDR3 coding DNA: TGCGCCAGCAGCGCCGGGACTAGCGGATCCGAGGCGGACTACGAGCAGTACTTC. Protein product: CASSAGTSGSEADYEQYF.